Listed here is a single T cell receptor (beta chain). These data come from a study of chemoradiotherapy in HPV16-positive cancers. Samples were taken several times over chemoradiotherapy. Repertoires were generated with immunoSEQ multiplex PCR, while TCRdb's copy carries only in-frame clones and drops some. This sample has fewer than 20,000 clones; approximately 80% occur once, and the top ten carry around 3.7%. The receptor was derived from a human donor with HPV-associated anogenital cancer. The sample in question was blood, obtained from a patient who underwent chemoradiotherapy.

The CDR3: CASSVSPGNSPLHF. The CDR3, as DNA: TGTGCCAGCAGTGTCAGTCCGGGGAATTCACCCCTCCACTTT. The V gene is TRBV6-4, the J gene TRBJ1-6, with D unclear. The CDR3 spans 14 residues. V lost 4 bases to trimming and J lost 7 bases, with 11 bases between them. Germline values: CDR1 MRHNA, CDR2 SNTAGT.